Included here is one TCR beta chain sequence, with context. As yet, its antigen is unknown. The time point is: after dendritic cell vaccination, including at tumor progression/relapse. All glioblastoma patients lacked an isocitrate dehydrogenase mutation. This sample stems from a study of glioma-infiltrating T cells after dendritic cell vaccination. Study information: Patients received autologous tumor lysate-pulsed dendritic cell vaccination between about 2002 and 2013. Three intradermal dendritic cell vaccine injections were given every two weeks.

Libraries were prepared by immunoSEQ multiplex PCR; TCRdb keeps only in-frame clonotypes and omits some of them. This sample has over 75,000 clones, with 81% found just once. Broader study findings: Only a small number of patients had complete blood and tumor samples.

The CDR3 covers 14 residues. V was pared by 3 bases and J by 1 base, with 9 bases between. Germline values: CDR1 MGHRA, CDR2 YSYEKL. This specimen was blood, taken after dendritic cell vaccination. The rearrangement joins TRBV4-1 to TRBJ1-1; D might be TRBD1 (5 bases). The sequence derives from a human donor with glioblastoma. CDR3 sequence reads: CASSHSDRNTEAFF. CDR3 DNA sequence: TGCGCCAGCAGCCACTCTGACAGGAACACTGAAGCTTTCTTT.